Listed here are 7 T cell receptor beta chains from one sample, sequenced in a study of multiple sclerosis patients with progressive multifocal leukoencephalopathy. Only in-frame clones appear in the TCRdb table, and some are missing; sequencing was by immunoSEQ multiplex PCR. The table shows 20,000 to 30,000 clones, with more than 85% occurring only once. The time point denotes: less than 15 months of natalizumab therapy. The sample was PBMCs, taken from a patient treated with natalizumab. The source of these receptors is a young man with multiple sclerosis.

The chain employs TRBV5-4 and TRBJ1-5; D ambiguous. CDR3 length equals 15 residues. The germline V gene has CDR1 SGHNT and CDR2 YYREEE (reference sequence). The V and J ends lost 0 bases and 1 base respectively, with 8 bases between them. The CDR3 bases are TGTGCCAGCAGCTTGGGCAGGATCAGCAATCAGCCCCAGCATTTT. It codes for CASSLGRISNQPQHF.

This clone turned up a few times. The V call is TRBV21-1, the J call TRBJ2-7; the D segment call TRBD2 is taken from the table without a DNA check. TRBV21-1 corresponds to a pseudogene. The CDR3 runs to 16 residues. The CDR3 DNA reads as TGTGCCATAAAGCCCCAGCGGGAGGGCTACTCCTACGAGCAGTACGTC. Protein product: CAIKPQREGYSYEQYV.

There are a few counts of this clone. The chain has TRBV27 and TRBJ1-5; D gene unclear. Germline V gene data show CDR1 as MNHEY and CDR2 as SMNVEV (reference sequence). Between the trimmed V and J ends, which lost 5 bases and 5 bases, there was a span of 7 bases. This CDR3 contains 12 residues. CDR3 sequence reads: CASSARDQPQHF. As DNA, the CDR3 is TGTGCCAGCAGTGCTCGGGATCAGCCCCAGCATTTT.

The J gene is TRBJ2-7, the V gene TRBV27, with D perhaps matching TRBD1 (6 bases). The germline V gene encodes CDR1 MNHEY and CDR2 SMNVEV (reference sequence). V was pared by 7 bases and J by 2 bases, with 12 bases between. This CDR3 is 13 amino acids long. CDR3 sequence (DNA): TGTGCCAGCATTCCCCCAGGGGCCTACGAGCAGTACTTC. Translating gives CASIPPGAYEQYF.

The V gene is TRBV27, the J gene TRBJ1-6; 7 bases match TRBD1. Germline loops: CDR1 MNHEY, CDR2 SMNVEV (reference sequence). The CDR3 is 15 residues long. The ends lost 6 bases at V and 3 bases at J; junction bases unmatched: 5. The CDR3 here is CASRKGTVYNSPLHF. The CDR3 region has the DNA TGTGCCAGCAGGAAGGGGACAGTCTATAATTCACCCCTCCACTTT.

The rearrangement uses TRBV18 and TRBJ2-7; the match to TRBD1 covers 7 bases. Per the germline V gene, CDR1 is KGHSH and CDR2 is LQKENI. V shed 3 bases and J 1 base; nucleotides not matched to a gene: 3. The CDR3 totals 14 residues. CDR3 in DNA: TGTGCCAGCTCACCCGGGACAGAATCCTACGAGCAGTACTTC. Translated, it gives CASSPGTESYEQYF.

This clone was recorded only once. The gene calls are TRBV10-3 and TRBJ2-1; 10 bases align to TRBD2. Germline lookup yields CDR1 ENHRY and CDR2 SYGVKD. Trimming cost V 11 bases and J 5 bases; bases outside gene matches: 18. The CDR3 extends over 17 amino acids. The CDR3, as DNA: TGTGCCGCCGGCGGGCTAGCGGGGGTGGTCAAGGACAATGAGCAGTTCTTC. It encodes CAAGGLAGVVKDNEQFF.